This TCR beta chain appears in the sequencing data of a study of shared clonotypes between healthy human individuals. The study, taken as a whole, reports: Sampling was confined to blood; repertoires within tissues likely differ.

Using immunoSEQ multiplex PCR, the repertoire was profiled, and TCRdb retains in-frame clones only, with some absent. This sample carries more than 2 million clones, approximately 92% of them seen once, and the ten largest clones take 1.5% to 2%. The naive CD8 subset, CD45RO-negative cells positively selected for CCR7, excluded terminally differentiated effector memory CD45RA+ cells. This CDR3 has 18 amino acids. With 0 bases removed from V and 6 bases from J, the gap between germline ends came to 24 bases. Per the germline V gene, CDR1 is SGHTA and CDR2 is FQGNSA. As to this clone: The antigen remains unidentified.

The sample comprised naive CD8+ T cells from PBMCs. This receptor was obtained from a man between 18 and 35 years old in good health. Some clones in this sample may be carry-over from other donors' samples. The chain couples TRBV7-2 to TRBJ2-7; D is undetermined. For the CDR3, the DNA is TGTGCCAGCAGCTTAGCGGGTCCGGATCACGAGGTCCGGTGCGAGCAGTACTTC. It codes for CASSLAGPDHEVRCEQYF.